This T cell receptor (beta chain) was profiled in a study of blood T cell repertoires in COVID-19. Overall study: The United States, Italy and Spain supplied acute and convalescent COVID-19 samples. Sample material is recorded as cDNA or gDNA derived from T cells, B-cell-depleted T cells, or PBMCs.

Germline assignment: CDR1 SGHRS and CDR2 YFSETQ. Trimming shortened V by 3 bases and J by 1 base, and 7 bases separated the two germline ends. The CDR3 is 13 residues long. Sequencing was performed with immunoSEQ multiplex PCR; in TCRdb, only in-frame clones are kept and a portion is missing. The repertoire includes over 200,000 clones, over 70% of them detected once, and approximately 6% sits in the top ten. The receptor was isolated from a man older than 75 with acute or convalescent COVID-19. The chain is built from TRBV5-1 and TRBJ2-5; D gene unclear. The specimen was peripheral blood. CDR3 loop: CASSSLSQETQYF. In DNA, the CDR3 is TGCGCCAGCAGCTCACTTTCCCAAGAGACCCAGTACTTC.